This T cell receptor (beta chain) was observed in a study of T cell responses to AZD1222 COVID-19 vaccine. Findings of the study overall: Recipients of AZD1222 seropositive at baseline numbered only 6 or 7. Two AZD1222 administrations were followed by greater Spike-specific TCR breadth and depth.

Between the trimmed V and J ends, which lost 4 bases and 2 bases, there was a span of 14 bases. This CDR3 spans 16 amino acids. The V gene's germline CDR1 is MDHEN and CDR2 SYDVKM. The protocol was immunoSEQ multiplex PCR, while the TCRdb copy is restricted to in-frame clones and leaves out a portion. The table has 90,000 to 110,000 clones, around 87% seen once. With regard to this clone: As yet, its antigen is unknown.

The clonotype originates from an adult in good health. This specimen was peripheral blood, taken on day 0 of AZD1222 vaccination. The chain joins TRBV28 to TRBJ1-4; the D gene is possibly TRBD1 (6 bases). In DNA form, the CDR3 reads TGTGCCAGCAGTTCGCCGGGGGGGGCGACTAATGAAAAACTGTTTTTT. Translating it yields CASSSPGGATNEKLFF.